This T cell receptor (beta chain) was sequenced during a study of neoadjuvant anti-PD-1 for oral cavity cancer. Time point reported: after neoadjuvant nivolumab, at surgical resection. Cohort: HPV-negative, locally advanced oral cavity squamous cell carcinoma patients. General study results and limits: Treg/Th17 ratio rose with pretreatment blood and fell with post-treatment tumor TCRbeta clonality.

Six replicates per PBMC sample, mostly from around 500 ng of genomic DNA. Using immunoSEQ multiplex PCR, the repertoire was profiled, and TCRdb retains in-frame clones only, with some absent. The sample consists of about 14,000 clones, around 80% of them appearing once. Points on this clone: Its cognate antigen is unknown.

CDR1 is SNHLY and CDR2 is FYNNEI in the germline V gene. V was cut by 6 bases and J by 0 bases, with 11 bases left in between. The CDR3 covers 14 residues. This TCR derives from a person aged 40 to 85 with oral cavity squamous cell carcinoma. Sequences were derived from PBMCs, sampled after nivolumab (anti-PD-1) treatment. The rearrangement links TRBV2 to TRBJ1-1; D gene uncertain. The CDR3 loop is CASSPLQMNTEAFF. CDR3 DNA sequence: TGTGCCAGCAGCCCCCTTCAGATGAACACTGAAGCTTTCTTT.